This T cell receptor beta chain was sequenced in a study of blood T cell repertoires in COVID-19. Study-level background: Spain, Italy and the United States supplied samples that represented acute and convalescent COVID-19.

This clone was picked up a small number of times. Other DNA sequences from this sample encode an identical CDR3 as well. CDR1 is DFQATT and CDR2 is SNEGSKA in the germline V gene (reference sequence). V was cut by 2 bases and J by 8 bases, with 9 bases left in between. The CDR3 extends over 11 amino acids. Here immunoSEQ multiplex PCR was the method, and the copy in TCRdb shows in-frame clones only, minus some. Of about 400,000 clones in the sample, 86% were seen once. The source material was peripheral blood. The chain has TRBV20-1 and TRBJ1-1; no reliable D call. The receptor comes from a woman aged 30 to 39 with active or convalescent COVID-19. In nucleotides, the CDR3 is TGCAGTGCTAGAAGGCAGACAGAAGCTTTCTTT. Translation gives CSARRQTEAFF.